This T cell receptor beta chain is drawn from a study of T-cell reconstitution after alpha-beta-depleted transplantation in children. The CDR3 contains 16 residues. The germline V gene encodes CDR1 SGHDT and CDR2 YYEEEE. The V end was cut by 4 bases, the J end by 4 bases, with 20 bases between. Unique molecular identifiers were built into the TCRbeta library. TCRdb redid the calling of the PCR reads with MiXCR, one entry per CDR3 protein. The data hold some 200,000 distinct CDR3 sequences, with approximately 9.9% observed a single time. This chain links TRBV5-6 with TRBJ1-2; D gene uncertain. Sequenced material: PBMCs from the stem cell graft donor, taken from the stem cell graft. The TCR originated in a human donor who donated a stem cell graft to a child with SCID. DNA of the CDR3: TGTGCCAGCAGCCCGATTTCGTCCCGAGCGGCCTATGGCTACACCTTC. It codes for CASSPISSRAAYGYTF.